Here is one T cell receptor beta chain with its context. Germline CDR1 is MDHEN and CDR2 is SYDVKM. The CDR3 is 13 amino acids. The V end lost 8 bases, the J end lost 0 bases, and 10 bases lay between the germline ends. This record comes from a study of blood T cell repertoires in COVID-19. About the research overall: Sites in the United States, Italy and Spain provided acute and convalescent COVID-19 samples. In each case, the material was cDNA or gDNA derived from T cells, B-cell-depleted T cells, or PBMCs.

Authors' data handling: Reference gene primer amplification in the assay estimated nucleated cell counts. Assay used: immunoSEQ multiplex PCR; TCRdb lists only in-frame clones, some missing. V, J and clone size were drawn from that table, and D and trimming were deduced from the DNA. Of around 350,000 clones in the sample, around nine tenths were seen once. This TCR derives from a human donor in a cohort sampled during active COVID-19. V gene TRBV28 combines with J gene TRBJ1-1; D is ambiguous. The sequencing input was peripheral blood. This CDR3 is CASHPPMNTEAFF. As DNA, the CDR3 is TGTGCCAGCCACCCCCCTATGAACACTGAAGCTTTCTTT.